Following are 4 T cell receptor beta chains from one sample sequenced in a study of OX40 agonist ivuxolimab in advanced cancers. TCRdb keeps only in-frame clones here, not all; method: immunoSEQ multiplex PCR. This sample has roughly 66,000 clones, with around 80% found just once. The material was CD4+ or CD8+ T cells sorted from blood, obtained in a trial of the OX40 agonist ivuxolimab. The receptors originated from an adult with an advanced solid tumor such as melanoma, head and neck, liver or kidney cancer.

In its sample, this clone was seen once. The chain recombines TRBV4-2 with TRBJ1-2; 7 bases are a match to TRBD1. V gave up 6 bases and J gave up 4 bases; unmatched junction bases: 5. The length of the CDR3 is 13 residues. The germline V gene has CDR1 LGHNA and CDR2 YNFKEQ. DNA for the CDR3: TGTGCCAGCAGAGGGGGCCCTTCCTATGGCTACACCTTC. Residues: CASRGGPSYGYTF.

The V and J genes are TRBV7-6 and TRBJ2-1; perhaps TRBD2 as D (5 bases). Germline CDR1 reads SGHVS; CDR2 reads FNYEAQ. Trimming took off 0 bases at V and 7 bases at J, with 13 bases between the two ends. This CDR3 is 15 amino acids long. CDR3 sequence (DNA): TGTGCCAGCAGCTTAGCGGGTGCTAGCATGAATGAGCAGTTCTTC. This sequence encodes CASSLAGASMNEQFF.

The chain joins TRBV19 to TRBJ2-7; a weak D match, TRBD1 (6 bases). This CDR3 comprises 19 residues. V was cut by 7 bases and J by 1 base, with 29 bases left in between. Per germline, CDR1 LNHDA and CDR2 SQIVND (reference sequence). CDR3 region: CASTASRVEDSNPSYEQYV. In nucleotides, the CDR3 is TGTGCCAGTACCGCTTCCCGTGTGGAGGACAGTAACCCTTCCTACGAGCAGTACGTC.

The genes are TRBV2 and TRBJ1-4; the D gene is possibly TRBD1 (5 bases). CDR3 length equals 14 residues. Germline CDR1 SNHLY, CDR2 FYNNEI. V lost 11 bases and J 4 bases, leaving 17 bases between the germline ends. The CDR3 sequence: CASKREGFNEKLFF. The CDR3 DNA follows: TGTGCCTCTAAAAGGGAGGGGTTTAATGAAAAACTGTTTTTT.